This T cell receptor (beta chain) was found in a study of cytomegalovirus exposure and HLA in healthy donors. Regarding the study as a whole: Some V segments, including TRBV6-2 and TRBV6-3, were excluded as indistinguishable. Reported results showed that the classifier diagnosed cytomegalovirus status with high specificity and sensitivity. Later, TCR association rates were found to vary by HLA locus, highest for DRB1 and lowest for HLA-C. In an earlier analysis, productive rearrangement rates for most beta V segments clustered near 87% or 30%.

A multiplex PCR was run with 60 Vbeta primers and 13 Jbeta primers. Generated by immunoSEQ multiplex PCR, the TCRdb table keeps only in-frame clones and is missing some. The sample carries fewer than 200,000 clones, 65% to 75% recorded once. As regards this clone: The antigen remains undetermined.

The V segment lost 4 bases and the J segment 5 bases; nucleotides outside the gene matches: 5. CDR1 and CDR2 (germline): LNHDA, SQIVND (reference sequence). This CDR3 region has 15 residues. The chain is built from TRBV19 and TRBJ1-4; 9 bases align to TRBD1. The TCR was taken from a human donor in good health. Sequencing input: PBMCs. The DNA of the CDR3 is TGTGCCAGTAGTACGACAGGGGGGGACAATGAAAAACTGTTTTTT. It yields the protein CASSTTGGDNEKLFF.